This T cell receptor (beta chain) was captured in a study of blood T cell repertoires in COVID-19. The protocol was immunoSEQ multiplex PCR, while the TCRdb copy is restricted to in-frame clones and leaves out a portion. The table records hundreds of thousands of clones, roughly 82% of them present only once. Sequencing input: PBMCs or T cells enriched from blood (not recorded which). The source is a woman in her 50s who had recovered from COVID-19.

DNA of the CDR3: TGTGCCAGCTCACCAACAGGGGGCACTGAAGCTTTCTTT. This gives the protein CASSPTGGTEAFF. The chain links TRBV18 to TRBJ1-1, with TRBD1 matching over 8 bases. Germline CDR1 is KGHSH and CDR2 is LQKENI. The CDR3 has 13 residues. Losses at the gene ends were 2 bases for V and 4 bases for J; bases not matched to a gene: 0.